This T cell receptor beta chain was sequenced during a study of low-dose radiotherapy and immunotherapy resistance in tumors. Overall study context: A dose of 0.5 Gy per fraction was delivered to Cohort 1 every 2 weeks, for a total of 6.5 Gy. Oral aspirin at 300 mg was taken daily by patients for four cycles, beginning on cycle 1 day 1.

This clonotype was observed at least ten times. The V gene's germline CDR1 is SQVTM and CDR2 ANQGSEA. The CDR3 loop spans 13 amino acids. Germline trimming cut 4 bases from V and 2 bases from J; bases unmatched to any gene: 4. The time point here: before trial treatment. Primers used for first-strand cDNA, a TRAV- and TRBV-specific set, covered both alpha and beta chains. For amplifying TCRs, the PCR ran for roughly 20 cycles with Phusion, which was used together with a constant-region primer and the adapter on the V primers. From the reads, TCRdb called clonotypes with MiXCR, one entry per CDR3 protein. The sample contains fewer than 90,000 distinct CDR3 sequences, roughly 31% of which appear only once.

The receptor comes from a female donor with ovarian cancer. The chain couples TRBV29-1 to TRBJ2-5; 7 positions match TRBD2. Sequenced here: PBMCs, sampled before treatment. In DNA form, the CDR3 reads TGCAGCGTTGGCGGGGGTTCGCAAGAGACCCAGTACTTC. As protein: CSVGGGSQETQYF.